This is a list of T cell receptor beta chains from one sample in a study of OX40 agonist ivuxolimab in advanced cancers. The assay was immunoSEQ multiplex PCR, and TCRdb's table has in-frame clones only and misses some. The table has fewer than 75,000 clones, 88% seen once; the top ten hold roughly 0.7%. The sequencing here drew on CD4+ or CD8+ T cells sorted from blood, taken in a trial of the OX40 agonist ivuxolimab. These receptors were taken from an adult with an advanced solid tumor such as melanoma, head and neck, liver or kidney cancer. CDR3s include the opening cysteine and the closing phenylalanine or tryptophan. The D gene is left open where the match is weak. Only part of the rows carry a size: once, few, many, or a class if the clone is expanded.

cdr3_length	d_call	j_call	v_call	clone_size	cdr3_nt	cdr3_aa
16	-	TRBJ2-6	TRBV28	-	TGTGCCAGCAGTCAGGGTTGGGGGTCTGGGGCCAACGTCCTGACTTTC	CASSQGWGSGANVLTF
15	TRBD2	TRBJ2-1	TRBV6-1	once	TGTGCCAGCAGGACAGCGGGACTAGCCTACAATGAGCAGTTCTTC	CASRTAGLAYNEQFF
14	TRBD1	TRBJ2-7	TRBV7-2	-	TGTGCCAGCAGCTCTTTAGGGACAGTCGGCGAGCAGTACTTC	CASSSLGTVGEQYF
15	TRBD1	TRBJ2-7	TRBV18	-	TGTGCCAGCTCACCCCATTGGCAGGGGGCCTCCGAGCAGTACTTC	CASSPHWQGASEQYF
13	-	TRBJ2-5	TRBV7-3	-	TGTGCCAGCAGTAAAGGCCACCAAGAGACCCAGTACTTC	CASSKGHQETQYF
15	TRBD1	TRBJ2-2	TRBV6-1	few	TGTGCCAGCATCCTGACAGGGGGCGCCCCCGGGGAGCTGTTTTTT	CASILTGGAPGELFF
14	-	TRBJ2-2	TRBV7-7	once	TGTGCTAGCAGTCCCAACAGGGAGACCGGGGAGCTGTTTTTT	CASSPNRETGELFF
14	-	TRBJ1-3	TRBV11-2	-	TGTGCCAGCAGCTTAGCGCACTCTGGAAACACCATATATTTT	CASSLAHSGNTIYF
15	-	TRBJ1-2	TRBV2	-	TGTGCCAGCAGCGGGGGATTCGGCGGGGACTATGGCTACACCTTC	CASSGGFGGDYGYTF
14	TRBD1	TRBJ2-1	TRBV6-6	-	TGTGCCAGCGGACAGGGGACCCCCTACAATGAGCAGTTCTTC	CASGQGTPYNEQFF
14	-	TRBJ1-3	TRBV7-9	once	TGTGCCAGCGCATACTCGACACGAGGAAACACCATATATTTT	CASAYSTRGNTIYF
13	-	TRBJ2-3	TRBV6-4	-	TGTGCCAGCAAGGGCAGGGGGAGGGATACGCAGTATTTT	CASKGRGRDTQYF
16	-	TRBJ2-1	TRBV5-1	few	TGCGCCAGCAGCTTGGGAGCAGACAGCTCCTACAATGAGCAGTTCTTC	CASSLGADSSYNEQFF
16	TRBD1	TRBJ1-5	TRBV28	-	TGTGCCAGCAGTTTAACAGGGACAGTTAGCAATCAGCCCCAGCATTTT	CASSLTGTVSNQPQHF
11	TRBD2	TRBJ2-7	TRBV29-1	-	TGCAGCGTTCGGACTAGCGACGAGCAGTACTTC	CSVRTSDEQYF
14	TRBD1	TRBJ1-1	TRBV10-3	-	TGTGCCATCAGTGGGACAGGGGAAAACACTGAAGCTTTCTTT	CAISGTGENTEAFF
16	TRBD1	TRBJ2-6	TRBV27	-	TGTGCCAGCCGGGGACAGGGCCTCTCTGGGGCCAACGTCCTGACTTTC	CASRGQGLSGANVLTF
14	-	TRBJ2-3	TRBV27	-	TGTGCCAGCAGACTTCGGGGGGCCACAGATACGCAGTATTTT	CASRLRGATDTQYF
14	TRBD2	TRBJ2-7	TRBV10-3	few	TGTGCCATCAGTGTTGGGACTAACTCCTACGAGCAGTACTTC	CAISVGTNSYEQYF
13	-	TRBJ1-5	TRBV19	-	TGTGCCAGTAGTACGACCCAGAATCAGCCCCAGCATTTT	CASSTTQNQPQHF
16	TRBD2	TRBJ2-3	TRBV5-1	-	TGCGCCAGCAGCCCGGGGCCGGGAGGCCGTACAGATACGCAGTATTTT	CASSPGPGGRTDTQYF
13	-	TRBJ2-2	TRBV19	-	TGTGCCAGTAGTATATTACACACCGGGGAGCTGTTTTTT	CASSILHTGELFF
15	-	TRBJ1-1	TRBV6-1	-	TGTGCCAGCAGTGATGATGGGCTCCCGAACACTGAAGCTTTCTTT	CASSDDGLPNTEAFF
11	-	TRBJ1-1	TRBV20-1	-	TGCAGTGCTACCTTTACAGGGAGAGCTTTCTTT	CSATFTGRAFF
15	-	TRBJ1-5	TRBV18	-	TGTGCCAGCTCTCCCAGTGGGGGGAGCAATCAGCCCCAGCATTTT	CASSPSGGSNQPQHF
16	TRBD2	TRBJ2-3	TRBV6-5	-	TGTGCCAGCAGTTTTGAGGTAGCGGGAGGTGCAGATACGCAGTATTTT	CASSFEVAGGADTQYF
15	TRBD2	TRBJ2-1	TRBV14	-	TGTGCCAGCAGCCACCCGGGACTAGCGAACAATGAGCAGTTCTTC	CASSHPGLANNEQFF
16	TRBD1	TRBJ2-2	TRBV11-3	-	TGTGCCAGCAGCTCGACAGGGGTGGCGAACACCGGGGAGCTGTTTTTT	CASSSTGVANTGELFF
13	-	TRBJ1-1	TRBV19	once	TGTGCCAGTAGTTTAACAGGTAACACTGAAGCTTTCTTT	CASSLTGNTEAFF
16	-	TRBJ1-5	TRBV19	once	TGTGCCAGTAGTATGGGATCAAGACCGAGCAATCAGCCCCAGCATTTT	CASSMGSRPSNQPQHF
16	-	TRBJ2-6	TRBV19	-	TGTGCCAGTAGCCGACCAACGGGCTCTGGGGCCAACGTCCTGACTTTC	CASSRPTGSGANVLTF
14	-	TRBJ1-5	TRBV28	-	TGTGCCAGCAGTATACAGGGTAGCAATCAGCCCCAGCATTTT	CASSIQGSNQPQHF
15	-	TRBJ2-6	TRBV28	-	TGTGCCAGCAGTTTGGGGGGAACTGGGGCCAACGTCCTGACTTTC	CASSLGGTGANVLTF
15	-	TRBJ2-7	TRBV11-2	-	TGTGCCAGCAGACCTATAGGGCGGCTCCGAGGAGAGCAGTACTTC	CASRPIGRLRGEQYF
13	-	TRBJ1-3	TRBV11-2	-	TGTGCCAGCGGTCAGAGCTCTGGAAACACCATATATTTT	CASGQSSGNTIYF
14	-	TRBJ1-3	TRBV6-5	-	TGTGCCAGCAGTCCCCGGGGGCGAGGAAACACCATATATTTT	CASSPRGRGNTIYF
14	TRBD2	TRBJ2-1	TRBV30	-	TGTGCCTGGAGTAGCGGGAGTTGGGGCAATGAGCAGTTCTTC	CAWSSGSWGNEQFF
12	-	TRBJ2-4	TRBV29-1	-	TGCAGCGTTGAAGTACAGGGAAACATTCAGTACTTC	CSVEVQGNIQYF
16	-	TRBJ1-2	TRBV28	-	TGTGCCAGCAGTCCGCTGAGTTGGTTCGTGGGCTATGGCTACACCTTC	CASSPLSWFVGYGYTF
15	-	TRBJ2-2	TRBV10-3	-	TGTGCCATCAGCCCGATATCCTCTCCTGGCGGGGAGCTGTTTTTT	CAISPISSPGGELFF
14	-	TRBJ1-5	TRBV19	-	TGTGCCAGTAGTACGGACAGTAGCAATCAGCCCCAGCATTTT	CASSTDSSNQPQHF
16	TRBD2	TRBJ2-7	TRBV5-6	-	TGTGCCAGCAGCTTTCCGGGACTAGCGGAACCCTACGAGCAGTACTTC	CASSFPGLAEPYEQYF
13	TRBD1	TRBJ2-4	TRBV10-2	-	TGCGCCAGCAGCCGGGACAGGGGTTACATTCAGTACTTC	CASSRDRGYIQYF
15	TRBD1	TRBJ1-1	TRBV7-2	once	TGTGCCAGCAGCCCACAGACAGGGGCTCCCACTGAAGCTTTCTTT	CASSPQTGAPTEAFF
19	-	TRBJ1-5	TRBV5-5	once	TGTGCCAGCAGCTCAAGACTACTATCAGGGATAAGAGTCGTTCAGCCCCAGCATTTT	CASSSRLLSGIRVVQPQHF
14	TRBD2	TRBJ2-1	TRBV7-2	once	TGTGCCAGCAGAAGCGGGAGGACCTACAATGAGCAGTTCTTC	CASRSGRTYNEQFF
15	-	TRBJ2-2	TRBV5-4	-	TGTGCCAGCAGCTTGGCCTTGGAAAACACCGGGGAGCTGTTTTTT	CASSLALENTGELFF
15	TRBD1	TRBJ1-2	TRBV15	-	TGTGCCACCAGCAGGGAACAGGGGGCGGTGGATGGCTACACCTTC	CATSREQGAVDGYTF
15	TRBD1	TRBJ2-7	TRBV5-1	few	TGCGCCAGCAGCTTGGGAGGGACAGGGCTGGGGGAGCAGTACTTC	CASSLGGTGLGEQYF
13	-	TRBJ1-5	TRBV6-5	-	TGTGCCAGCAGTTACTCCCCCTGGCAGCCCCAGCATTTT	CASSYSPWQPQHF
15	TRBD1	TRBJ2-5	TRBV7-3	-	TGTGCCAGCAGCCCTTTCGGACAGGGTCGCGAGACCCAGTACTTC	CASSPFGQGRETQYF
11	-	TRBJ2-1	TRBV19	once	TGTGCCAGTAGTATAGCTACTGAGCAGTTCTTC	CASSIATEQFF
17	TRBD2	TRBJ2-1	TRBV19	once	TGTGCCAGTATGAGGGGGGTAGCGGGAGTTAAAGGGAATGAGCAGTTCTTC	CASMRGVAGVKGNEQFF
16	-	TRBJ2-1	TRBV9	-	TGTGCCAGCAGCGTAGTCGCGGACGATGACTGGGATGAGCAGTTCTTC	CASSVVADDDWDEQFF